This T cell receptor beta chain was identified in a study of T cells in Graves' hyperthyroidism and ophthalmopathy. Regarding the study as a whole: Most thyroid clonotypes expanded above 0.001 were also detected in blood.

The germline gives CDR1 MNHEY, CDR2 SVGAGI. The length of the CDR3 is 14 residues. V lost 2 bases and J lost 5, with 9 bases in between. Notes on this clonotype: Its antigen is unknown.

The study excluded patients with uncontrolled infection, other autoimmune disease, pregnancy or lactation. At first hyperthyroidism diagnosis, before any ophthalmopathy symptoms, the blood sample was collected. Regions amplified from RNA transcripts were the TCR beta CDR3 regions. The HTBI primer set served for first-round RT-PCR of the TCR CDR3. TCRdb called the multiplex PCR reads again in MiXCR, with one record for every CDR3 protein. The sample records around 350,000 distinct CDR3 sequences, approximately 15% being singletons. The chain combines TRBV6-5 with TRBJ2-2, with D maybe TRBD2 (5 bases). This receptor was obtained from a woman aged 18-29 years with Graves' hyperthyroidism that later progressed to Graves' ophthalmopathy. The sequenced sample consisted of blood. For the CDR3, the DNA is TGTGCCAGCAGTTACGGGGAGCGTACCGGGGAGCTGTTTTTT. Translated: CASSYGERTGELFF.